This entry concerns a single T cell receptor beta chain. Original methodology: Using reference gene primer amplification, nucleated cell counts were estimated. Measured with immunoSEQ multiplex PCR; TCRdb has only the in-frame clones, and not every one. V and J calls plus clone size are reproduced from that table; the DNA served to infer D and trimming. The table records over 200,000 clones, 75% to 85% of them present only once. The data stem from a study of blood T cell repertoires in COVID-19. Across the study: The analysed material was cDNA or gDNA that came from T cells, B-cell-depleted T cells, or PBMCs.

CDR3 length equals 14 residues. The J segment lost 3 bases and the V segment lost 3 bases, leaving 4 bases of the junction unmatched. Germline CDR1 reads SQVTM; CDR2 reads ANQGSEA. The specimen was peripheral blood. This clonotype originated in a woman in her 30s with COVID-19, enrolled during active disease. V and J are TRBV29-1 and TRBJ2-3, with TRBD2 matching over 9 bases. The CDR3 DNA reads TGCAGCGTTGATGCGGGGGGGCGAACAGATACGCAGTATTTT. Protein sequence: CSVDAGGRTDTQYF.